These 31 T cell receptor beta chains originate from one sample sequenced in a study of T-cell reconstitution after alpha-beta-depleted transplantation in children. As it was prepared, the TCRbeta library received unique molecular identifiers. Using its own MiXCR run on the PCR reads, TCRdb lists one record per CDR3 protein. The table includes roughly 500,000 distinct CDR3 sequences, approximately 32% detected once. Sequencing was performed on PBMCs from the stem cell graft donor, taken from the stem cell graft. These receptors were collected from a human donor who donated a stem cell graft to a child with aplastic anemia.

The chain carries TRBV7-2 and TRBJ2-3; TRBD2 is a possible D gene (6 bases). The CDR3 covers 15 residues. Per the germline V gene, CDR1 is SGHTA and CDR2 is FQGNSA. The ends were cut back, 4 bases at V and 5 bases at J, with 16 bases in the middle. This chain's CDR3 is CASSSQRGSGDTQYF. For the CDR3, the DNA is TGTGCCAGCAGCTCCCAACGGGGGTCGGGAGATACGCAGTATTTT.

The rearrangement joins TRBV7-9 to TRBJ2-1; D perhaps matches TRBD2 (6 bases). V shed 0 bases and J shed 6 bases, with 15 bases lying between them. The CDR3 loop spans 16 amino acids. CDR1 is SEHNR, CDR2 FQNEAQ, per germline (reference sequence). The DNA of the CDR3 is TGTGCCAGCAGCTTAGCGCCCGGGAGCCTCACCAATGAGCAGTTCTTC. This translates into CASSLAPGSLTNEQFF.

This chain uses TRBV5-8 with TRBJ1-2; possible D gene TRBD1, 6 bases. This CDR3 spans 15 amino acids. Trimming removed 2 bases at V and 7 bases at J, with 18 bases between. Germline V CDR1 and CDR2: SGHTS, YDEGEE. This CDR3 reads CASSLGTFASPGYTF. CDR3 coding DNA: TGTGCCAGCAGCTTAGGGACATTCGCTTCTCCTGGCTACACCTTC.

This clonotype was detected a few times. The rearrangement uses TRBV18 and TRBJ1-1, with D hard to call. V lost 3 bases, J lost 4 bases, and 9 bases lay in between. Germline assignment: CDR1 KGHSH and CDR2 LQKENI. This CDR3 spans 13 amino acids. The CDR3 region is CASSPGSFTEAFF. The CDR3 DNA reads TGTGCCAGCTCACCGGGCAGTTTCACTGAAGCTTTCTTT.

This clonotype showed up just a few times. The V and J genes are TRBV20-1 and TRBJ2-7; no clear D gene. CDR1 is DFQATT, CDR2 SNEGSKA, per germline (reference sequence). The CDR3 length is 11 residues. CDR3 DNA: TGCAGCAGAGGCAGCTCCTACGAGCAGTACTTC. It is translated as CSRGSSYEQYF.

The chain couples TRBV7-8 to TRBJ2-1; perhaps TRBD1 as D (6 bases). This CDR3 has 15 amino acids. The germline gives CDR1 SGHVS, CDR2 FQNEAQ. Trimming took off 7 bases at V and 0 bases at J, with 13 bases between the two ends. CDR3 nucleotides: TGTGCCAGCACGCACAGGGAGAGCTCCTACAATGAGCAGTTCTTC. Translation gives CASTHRESSYNEQFF.

The gene calls are TRBV19 and TRBJ2-7, with a tentative D call TRBD1 (6 bases). Germline V gene data show CDR1 as LNHDA and CDR2 as SQIVND (reference sequence). V was trimmed by 2 bases and J by 3 bases, leaving 11 bases between them. The CDR3 extends over 14 amino acids. The CDR3 protein is CASSIFGRGYEQYF. The CDR3 coding sequence is TGTGCCAGTAGTATATTTGGCAGGGGCTACGAGCAGTACTTC.

The rearrangement joins TRBV27 to TRBJ2-7; D uncertain. Germline V gene data show CDR1 as MNHEY and CDR2 as SMNVEV (reference sequence). This CDR3 contains 13 residues. Trimming stripped 6 bases from V and 6 bases from J, with 15 bases between. The CDR3 loop is CASSVGPFGEQYF. In nucleotides, the CDR3 is TGTGCCAGCAGCGTAGGCCCCTTCGGCGAGCAGTACTTC.

The chain combines TRBV6-2 or TRBV6-3 with TRBJ2-7, with 14 nucleotides matching TRBD2. The V gene's germline CDR1 is MNHEY and CDR2 SVGEGT. The CDR3 length is 14 residues. The V segment lost 6 bases and the J segment 3 bases; nucleotides outside the gene matches: 1. Written as DNA, the CDR3 is TGTGCCAGCAGGGGGACTAGCGGGAGCTACGAGCAGTACTTC. Protein sequence: CASRGTSGSYEQYF.

V is TRBV28 and J is TRBJ2-7; 8 nucleotides line up with TRBD1. The J segment lost 4 bases and the V segment lost 6 bases, leaving 11 bases of the junction unmatched. CDR3 length: 15 amino acids. Looked up from germline, CDR1 is MDHEN and CDR2 is SYDVKM. As DNA, the CDR3 is TGTGCCAGCAGCCTAACCGGGACAGGAGAATACGAGCAGTACTTC. This encodes CASSLTGTGEYEQYF. Drawing the rest from reference TRBV28 and TRBJ2-7, the complete variable domain is DVKVTQSSRYLVKRTGEKVFLECVQDMDHENMFWYRQDPGLGLRLIYFSYDVKMKEKGDIPEGYSVSREKKERFSLILESASTNQTSMYLCASSLTGTGEYEQYFGPGTRLTVT.

This clonotype was recorded once. V usage is TRBV6-2 or TRBV6-3 and J usage is TRBJ1-1; 7 bases align to TRBD1. This CDR3 has 13 amino acids. CDR1 is MNHEY and CDR2 is SVGEGT in the germline V gene. The junction had 6 bases not matched to a gene; V was cut back by 6 bases and J by 5 bases. Here the CDR3 DNA reads TGTGCCAGCAGAGACAGGGAAACGACTGAAGCTTTCTTT. It yields the protein CASRDRETTEAFF.

The gene calls are TRBV7-6 and TRBJ2-3, with 10 nucleotides matching TRBD2. Germline V CDR1 and CDR2: SGHVS, FNYEAQ. The V and J ends lost 2 bases and 3 bases, in that order; junction bases with no gene match: 5. CDR3 length equals 16 residues. The DNA of the CDR3 is TGTGCCAGCAGCTTATCTAGCGGGAGTTTAACAGATACGCAGTATTTT. Amino acid sequence: CASSLSSGSLTDTQYF.

The rearrangement joins TRBV7-2 to TRBJ1-2, with D unclear. The germline V gene encodes CDR1 SGHTA and CDR2 FQGNSA. There are 14 residues in the CDR3. The V end lost 2 bases, the J end lost 4 bases, and 11 bases lay between the germline ends. The chain's CDR3 is CASSLSGSSYGYTF. The CDR3 DNA follows: TGTGCCAGCAGCTTATCGGGATCGAGCTATGGCTACACCTTC. The variable domain in full, completed from reference TRBV7-2 and TRBJ1-2, reads GAGVSQSPSNKVTEKGKDVELRCDPISGHTALYWYRQSLGQGLEFLIYFQGNSAPDKSGLPSDRFSAERTGGSVSTLTIQRTQQEDSAVYLCASSLSGSSYGYTFGSGTRLTVV.

The sample holds a few counts of this clonotype. The chain couples TRBV4-2 to TRBJ1-6; D is possibly TRBD1 (5 bases). Per the germline V gene, CDR1 is LGHNA and CDR2 is YNFKEQ. This CDR3 contains 14 residues. Trimming stripped 2 bases from V and 10 bases from J, with 12 bases between. CDR3 nucleotide sequence: TGTGCCAGCAGCCAATCCCGGGGGGGATCACCCCTCCACTTT. Its translation is CASSQSRGGSPLHF.

This chain connects TRBV7-2 to TRBJ2-7; possible D gene TRBD2, 6 bases. The CDR3 length is 13 residues. The V gene lost 2 bases and the J gene lost 2 bases, with 7 bases spanning the gap. Germline loops: CDR1 SGHTA, CDR2 FQGNSA. The CDR3: CASSLTSTYEQYF. CDR3 nucleotides: TGTGCCAGCAGCTTAACTAGCACCTACGAGCAGTACTTC.

This rearrangement joins TRBV6-2 or TRBV6-3 to TRBJ1-5; D is undetermined. Germline CDR1 reads MNHEY; CDR2 reads SVGEGT. The CDR3 has 12 residues. V was pared by 6 bases and J by 2 bases, with 5 bases between. This chain's CDR3 is CASRVGNQPQHF. CDR3 sequence (DNA): TGTGCCAGCAGGGTCGGCAATCAGCCCCAGCATTTT.

This sequence joins TRBV7-2 and TRBJ2-1; TRBD2 agrees at 15 bases. The germline V gene has CDR1 SGHTA and CDR2 FQGNSA. V lost 11 bases, J lost 8 bases, and 10 bases stayed unmatched. The CDR3 is made up of 15 amino acids. DNA for the CDR3: TGTGCCCCCGCCGGACTAGCGGGAGGGGGGCATGAGCAGTTCTTC. It yields the protein CAPAGLAGGGHEQFF.

This clonotype was counted ten times or more. V gene TRBV7-2 combines with J gene TRBJ1-2; 7 positions agree with TRBD1. Germline CDR1 is SGHTA and CDR2 is FQGNSA. Trimming removed 0 bases from V and 3 bases from J; junction bases left unmatched: 4. CDR3 length equals 15 residues. The CDR3 region is CASSLAGGQYYGYTF. CDR3 DNA sequence: TGTGCCAGCAGCTTAGCCGGGGGACAGTACTATGGCTACACCTTC.

This clonotype was observed a few times. J is TRBJ2-1 and V is TRBV20-1; 14 bases agree with TRBD2. Germline CDR1 is DFQATT and CDR2 is SNEGSKA (reference sequence). This CDR3 has 14 residues. Trimming took 5 bases from V and 8 from J; bases not matched to a gene: 5. CDR3: CSASGTSGSDEQFF. CDR3 DNA sequence: TGCAGTGCTTCCGGGACTAGCGGGAGTGATGAGCAGTTCTTC.

This clonotype has only a few counts. This chain uses TRBV15 with TRBJ2-3, with D perhaps being TRBD1 or TRBD2 (5 bases each). Germline V gene data show CDR1 as LNHNV and CDR2 as YYDKDF (reference sequence). This CDR3 contains 16 residues. Trimming removed 4 bases from V and 6 bases from J, with 20 bases in between. The CDR3 bases are TGTGCCACCAGCACCAGGGACCGAGTCTCCGGGGATACGCAGTATTTT. This sequence encodes CATSTRDRVSGDTQYF.

The chain joins TRBV7-2 to TRBJ2-3, with D unresolved. Per germline, CDR1 SGHTA and CDR2 FQGNSA. The CDR3 is 15 amino acids. The V end was cut by 8 bases, the J end by 2 bases, with 17 bases between. CDR3 protein: CASGPSPQTTDTQYF. The CDR3 region has the DNA TGTGCCAGCGGTCCGAGCCCACAGACCACAGATACGCAGTATTTT.

V and J are TRBV9 and TRBJ2-7; D uncertain. Germline V gene sequence: CDR1 SGDLS, CDR2 YYNGEE. The CDR3 covers 15 residues. V was cut by 0 bases and J by 0 bases, with 10 bases left in between. CDR3 amino acids: CASSVDADSSYEQYF. The DNA for the CDR3 is TGTGCCAGCAGCGTAGATGCGGATAGCTCCTACGAGCAGTACTTC. The whole variable domain, remainder taken from reference TRBV9 and TRBJ2-7, is DSGVTQTPKHLITATGQRVTLRCSPRSGDLSVYWYQQSLDQGLQFLIQYYNGEERAKGNILERFSAQQFPDLHSELNLSSLELGDSALYFCASSVDADSSYEQYFGPGTRLTVT.

J is TRBJ2-1 and V is TRBV11-2, with 11 bases lining up with TRBD2. This CDR3 spans 15 amino acids. Germline-derived CDR1 and CDR2 are SGHAT and FQNNGV. Trimming at V came to 4 bases and at J to 11 bases, leaving 10 bases not matched to a gene. DNA for the CDR3: TGTGCCAGCAGCTCCATATCGCTAGCGGGAGGTCAGCAGTTCTTC. This gives the protein CASSSISLAGGQQFF.

This chain links TRBV29-1 with TRBJ1-1; D ambiguous. Germline V gene data show CDR1 as SQVTM and CDR2 as ANQGSEA. There are 11 residues in the CDR3. Between the trimmed V and J ends, which lost 1 base and 4 bases, there was a span of 4 bases. CDR3 amino acids: CSVEVGTEAFF. For the CDR3, the DNA is TGCAGCGTTGAAGTTGGCACTGAAGCTTTCTTT.

This clonotype appeared a few times. The chain employs TRBV24-1 and TRBJ2-5; the D gene could be TRBD1 or TRBD2 (5 bases each). Germline lookup yields CDR1 KGHDR and CDR2 SFDVKD. The CDR3 extends over 16 amino acids. The V and J ends lost 0 bases and 4 bases respectively, with 14 bases between them. CDR3 DNA sequence: TGTGCCACCAGTGATTTGCTTTACGGGGCTGGAGAGACCCAGTACTTC. Translation: CATSDLLYGAGETQYF.

The chain has TRBV7-2 and TRBJ1-1; D gene unclear. Looked up from germline, CDR1 is SGHTA and CDR2 is FQGNSA. The CDR3 loop spans 14 amino acids. V lost 3 bases and J lost 0, with 8 bases in between. CDR3 amino acids: CASSFQVMNTEAFF. In nucleotides, the CDR3 is TGTGCCAGCAGCTTTCAGGTCATGAACACTGAAGCTTTCTTT.

Only a few counts were recorded for this clonotype. The gene calls are TRBV20-1 and TRBJ2-1; 7 nucleotides agree with TRBD2. The germline gives CDR1 DFQATT, CDR2 SNEGSKA (reference sequence). The length of the CDR3 is 14 residues. The V segment lost 1 base and the J segment 3 bases; nucleotides outside the gene matches: 3. The CDR3 spells CSARAGGDYNEQFF. The DNA of the CDR3 is TGCAGTGCTAGAGCGGGGGGAGACTACAATGAGCAGTTCTTC.

This clonotype was seen a few times. CDR3 in amino acids: CASSYSGTGGSSPLHF. Written as DNA, the CDR3 is TGTGCCAGCAGTTACTCGGGGACGGGAGGTAGTTCACCCCTCCACTTT. The chain has TRBV6-5 and TRBJ1-6; TRBD1 is a possible D gene (5 bases). Germline V lookup: CDR1 MNHEY, CDR2 SVGAGI. The CDR3 extends over 16 amino acids. V was cut by 0 bases and J by 9 bases, with 15 bases left in between.

The chain carries TRBV18 and TRBJ2-7, with TRBD2 identical over 7 bases. Germline V gene lookup returns CDR1 KGHSH and CDR2 LQKENI. V was clipped by 2 bases and J by 7 bases; unmatched bases: 11. The length of the CDR3 is 15 residues. The CDR3 nucleotides are TGTGCCAGCTCACCAAGCGGGGTTGCTGCGGTAGAGCAGTACGTC. Protein: CASSPSGVAAVEQYV.

The chain uses TRBV19 and TRBJ2-1; tentatively, D is TRBD2 (5 bases). The V gene lost 1 base and the J gene lost 6 bases, with 16 bases spanning the gap. This CDR3 has 16 residues. Germline CDR1 reads LNHDA; CDR2 reads SQIVND (reference sequence). In DNA, the CDR3 is TGTGCCAGTAGTATAGGGCGAGCGGAGGTGGGCAATGAGCAGTTCTTC. Amino acid sequence: CASSIGRAEVGNEQFF.

This clonotype was seen a few times. This CDR3 is CASRGTGSTGELFF. Written as DNA, the CDR3 is TGTGCCAGCAGGGGGACAGGATCCACCGGGGAGCTGTTTTTT. V is TRBV5-6 and J is TRBJ2-2; 8 nucleotides match TRBD1. This CDR3 spans 14 amino acids. CDR1 is SGHDT and CDR2 is YYEEEE in the germline V gene. Trimming at V came to 5 bases and at J to 4 bases, leaving 4 bases not matched to a gene.